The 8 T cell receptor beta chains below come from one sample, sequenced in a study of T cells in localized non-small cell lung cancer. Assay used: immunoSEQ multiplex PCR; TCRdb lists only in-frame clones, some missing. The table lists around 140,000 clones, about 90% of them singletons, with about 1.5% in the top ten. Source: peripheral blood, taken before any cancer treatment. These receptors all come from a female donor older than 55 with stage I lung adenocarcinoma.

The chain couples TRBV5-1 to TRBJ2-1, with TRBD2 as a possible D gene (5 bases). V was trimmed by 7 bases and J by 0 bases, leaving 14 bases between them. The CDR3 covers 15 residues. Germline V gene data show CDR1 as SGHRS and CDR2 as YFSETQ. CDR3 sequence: CASLVGESSYNEQFF. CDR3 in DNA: TGCGCCAGCCTTGTGGGAGAGAGCTCCTACAATGAGCAGTTCTTC.

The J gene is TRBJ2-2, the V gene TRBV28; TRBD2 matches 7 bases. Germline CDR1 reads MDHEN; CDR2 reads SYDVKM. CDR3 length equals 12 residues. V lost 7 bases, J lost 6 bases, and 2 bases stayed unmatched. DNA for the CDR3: TGTGCCAGCACCCGGGGGGCCGGGGAGCTGTTTTTT. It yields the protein CASTRGAGELFF. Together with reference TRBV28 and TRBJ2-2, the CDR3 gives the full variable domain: DVKVTQSSRYLVKRTGEKVFLECVQDMDHENMFWYRQDPGLGLRLIYFSYDVKMKEKGDIPEGYSVSREKKERFSLILESASTNQTSMYLCASTRGAGELFFGEGSRLTVL.

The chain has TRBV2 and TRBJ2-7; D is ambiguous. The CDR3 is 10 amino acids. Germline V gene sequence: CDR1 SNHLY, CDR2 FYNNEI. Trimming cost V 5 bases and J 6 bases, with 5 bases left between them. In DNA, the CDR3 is TGTGCCAGCAGTTCAGCCGAGCAGTACTTC. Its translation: CASSSAEQYF.

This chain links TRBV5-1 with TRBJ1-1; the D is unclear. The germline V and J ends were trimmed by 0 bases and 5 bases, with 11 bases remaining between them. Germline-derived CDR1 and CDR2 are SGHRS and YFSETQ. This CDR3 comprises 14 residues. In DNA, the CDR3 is TGCGCCAGCAGCTTGGGGGCGTCTGGGACTGAAGCTTTCTTT. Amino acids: CASSLGASGTEAFF.

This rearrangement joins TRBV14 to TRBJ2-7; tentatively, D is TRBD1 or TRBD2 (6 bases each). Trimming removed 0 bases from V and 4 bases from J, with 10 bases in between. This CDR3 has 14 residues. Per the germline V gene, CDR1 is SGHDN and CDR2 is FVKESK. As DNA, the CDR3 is TGTGCCAGCAGCCAAGACAGGGGACTTTACGAGCAGTACTTC. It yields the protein CASSQDRGLYEQYF.

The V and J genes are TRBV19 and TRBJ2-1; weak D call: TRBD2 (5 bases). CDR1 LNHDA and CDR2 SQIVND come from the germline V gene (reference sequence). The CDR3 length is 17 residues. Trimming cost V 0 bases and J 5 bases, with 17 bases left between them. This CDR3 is CASSIDLASRSNNEQFF. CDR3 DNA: TGTGCCAGTAGTATAGATCTGGCTAGCAGATCAAACAATGAGCAGTTCTTC.

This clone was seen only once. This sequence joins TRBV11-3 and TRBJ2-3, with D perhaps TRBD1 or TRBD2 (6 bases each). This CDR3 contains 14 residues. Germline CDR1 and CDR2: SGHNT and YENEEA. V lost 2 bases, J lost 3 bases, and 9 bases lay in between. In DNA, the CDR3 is TGTGCCAGCAGCTTACAGGGGAGGACAGATACGCAGTATTTT. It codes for CASSLQGRTDTQYF.

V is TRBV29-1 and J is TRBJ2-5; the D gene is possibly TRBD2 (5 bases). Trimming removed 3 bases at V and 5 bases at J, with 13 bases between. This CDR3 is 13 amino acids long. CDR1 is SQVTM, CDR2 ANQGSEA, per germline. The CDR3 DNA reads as TGCAGCGTTGACAGGACTGTCTCTGAGACCCAGTACTTC. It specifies CSVDRTVSETQYF.